This T cell receptor beta chain was observed in a study of neurological immune-mediated disorders. This clonotype was observed a few times. The V gene lost 3 bases and the J gene lost 4 bases, with 12 bases spanning the gap. Germline V lookup: CDR1 LNHDA, CDR2 SQIVND (reference sequence). The CDR3 covers 14 residues. TCRdb redid the calling of the 5' RACE reads with MiXCR, one entry per CDR3 protein. The sample consists of roughly 67,000 distinct CDR3 sequences, 3.5% to 5% of them appearing once. The sequenced sample consisted of PBMCs. The receptor was isolated from a man aged 45-60 years with multiple sclerosis. This rearrangement joins TRBV19 to TRBJ1-1, with unresolved D. Here the CDR3 reads CASSMLGWGTEAFF. The CDR3 DNA is TGTGCCAGTAGTATGCTAGGCTGGGGCACTGAAGCTTTCTTT.